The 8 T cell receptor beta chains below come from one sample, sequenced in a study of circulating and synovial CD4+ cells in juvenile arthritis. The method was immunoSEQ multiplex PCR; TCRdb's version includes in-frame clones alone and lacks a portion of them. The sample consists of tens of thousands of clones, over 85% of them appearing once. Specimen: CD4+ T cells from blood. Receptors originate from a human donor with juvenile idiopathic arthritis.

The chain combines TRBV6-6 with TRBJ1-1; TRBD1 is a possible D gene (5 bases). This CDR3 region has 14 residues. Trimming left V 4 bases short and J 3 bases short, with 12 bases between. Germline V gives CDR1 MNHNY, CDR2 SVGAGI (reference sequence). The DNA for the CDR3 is TGTGCCAGCAGTTTCCCGACAGAAGACACTGAAGCTTTCTTT. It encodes CASSFPTEDTEAFF.

CDR3 nucleotides: TGTGCCAGCAGTAGTTCTACTAATGAAAAACTGTTTTTT. Encoded protein: CASSSSTNEKLFF. V gene TRBV5-4 combines with J gene TRBJ1-4; D not resolved. V was cut by 5 bases and J by 2 bases, with 7 bases left in between. The CDR3 sequence is 13 residues long. CDR1 is SGHNT, CDR2 YYREEE, per germline (reference sequence).

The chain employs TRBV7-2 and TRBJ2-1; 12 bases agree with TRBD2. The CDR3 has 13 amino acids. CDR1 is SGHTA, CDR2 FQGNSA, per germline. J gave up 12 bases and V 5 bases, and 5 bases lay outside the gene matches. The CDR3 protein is CASSPTSGGLQFF. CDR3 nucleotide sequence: TGTGCCAGCAGCCCCACTAGCGGGGGGCTGCAGTTCTTC.

In DNA, the CDR3 is TGTGCCAGCAGACCCTTAAGGTACGACTCCTACGAGCAGTACTTC. Translating gives CASRPLRYDSYEQYF. The chain employs TRBV11-2 and TRBJ2-5; D is unclear. Judging by the DNA end, TRBJ2-7 fits better; the J call may be wrong. Germline CDR1 is SGHAT and CDR2 is FQNNGV. This CDR3 spans 15 amino acids.

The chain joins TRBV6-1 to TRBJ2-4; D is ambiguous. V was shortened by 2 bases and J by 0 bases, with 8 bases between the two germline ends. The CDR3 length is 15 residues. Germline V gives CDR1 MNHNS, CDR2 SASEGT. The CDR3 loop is CASSESGIAKNIQYF. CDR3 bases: TGTGCCAGCAGTGAATCAGGTATAGCCAAAAACATTCAGTACTTC.

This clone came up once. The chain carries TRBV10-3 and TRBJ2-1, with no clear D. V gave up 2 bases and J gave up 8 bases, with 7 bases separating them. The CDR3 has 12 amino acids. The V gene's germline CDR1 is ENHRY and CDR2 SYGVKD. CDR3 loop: CAISETRDEQFF. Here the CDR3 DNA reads TGTGCCATCAGTGAGACCCGCGATGAGCAGTTCTTC.

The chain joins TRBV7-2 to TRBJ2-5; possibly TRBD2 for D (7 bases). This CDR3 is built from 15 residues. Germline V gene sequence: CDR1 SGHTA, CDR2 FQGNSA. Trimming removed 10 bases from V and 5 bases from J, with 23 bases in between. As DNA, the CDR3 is TGTGCCACCCAACTCAACGGGGGGCTGGGGGAGACCCAGTACTTC. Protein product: CATQLNGGLGETQYF.

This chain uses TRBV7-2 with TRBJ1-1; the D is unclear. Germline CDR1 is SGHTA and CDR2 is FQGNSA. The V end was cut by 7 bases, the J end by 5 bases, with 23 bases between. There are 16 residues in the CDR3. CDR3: CASTPGGPEVLTEAFF. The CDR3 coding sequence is TGTGCCAGCACCCCTGGAGGCCCTGAGGTGCTGACTGAAGCTTTCTTT.